A single sample gave rise to the 30 T cell receptor beta chains below, sequenced in a study of tumor-infiltrating lymphocytes in primary liver carcinoma. Unsorted bulk tissue of about 20-32 mg yielded co-extracted RNA and DNA. TCR beta cDNA was made from around 460 ng total RNA with a constant-region primer. Researchers made the TCR beta libraries by running three nested multiplex PCR rounds with slightly modified ARM-PCR. TRBV1-TRBV30 forward primers and a C-beta reverse primer were used in the first two PCR rounds, which each ran for nine to ten cycles. Using its own MiXCR run on the multiplex PCR reads, TCRdb lists one record per CDR3 protein. Among about 210,000 distinct CDR3 sequences listed, roughly 80% were seen once. The sequenced material came from tumor tissue from primary liver carcinoma. Source of these receptors: a man aged 35 to 55 with primary liver carcinoma and hepatitis B virus infection.

Only one count was recorded for this clonotype. At one boundary the junction diverges from the germline segment, which might be a read error. This chain links TRBV4-3 with TRBJ2-1; unclear D gene. The length of the CDR3 is 16 residues. The germline gives CDR1 LGHNA, CDR2 YSLEER. CDR3 bases: TGTGCCAGCAGTCAATTCCCCCCCCCGGCGAACAATGAACACTTCTTC. Encoded protein: CASSQFPPPANNEHFF.

This clonotype was counted once. The V call is TRBV28, the J call TRBJ2-5; possibly TRBD1 or TRBD2 for D (5 bases each). The CDR3 covers 14 residues. Germline CDR1 MDHEN, CDR2 SYDVKM. CDR3: CASRGDANPKTQYF. For the CDR3, the DNA is TGTGCTAGCCGAGGGGACGCGAATCCAAAGACCCAGTACTTC.

As for this clonotype: The junction departs from germline at one end; a sequencing error may be responsible. The gene calls are TRBV12-3 or TRBV12-4 and TRBJ2-1, with D perhaps matching TRBD2 (6 bases). CDR3 size: 12 residues. This CDR3 reads CASAGRRNEKFF. The CDR3 region has the DNA TGTGCCAGTGCTGGGAGGAGAAATGAGAAGTTCTTC.

Regarding this clonotype: An end of the junction does not agree with germline; a read error may underlie this. In nucleotides, the CDR3 is TGTGCTAGCAGCTTCCCGTCGGGACAAGGCCGCACAGATACGCAGTATTTT. It codes for CASSFPSGQGRTDTQYF. The V and J genes are TRBV5-5 and TRBJ2-3, with D possibly TRBD1 on 6 matching bases. The CDR3 contains 17 residues. The germline gives CDR1 SGHKS, CDR2 YYEKEE (reference sequence).

The chain combines TRBV6-1 with TRBJ2-5; 10 bases are a match to TRBD1. V trimming: 5 bases; J trimming: 11 bases; junction bases outside the gene matches: 14. CDR3 size: 15 residues. Per the germline V gene, CDR1 is MNHNS and CDR2 is SASEGT. DNA of the CDR3: TGTGCCAGCAGTTGGGGGACAGGGGAATCCAATGAGCAGTACTTC. Its protein product is CASSWGTGESNEQYF.

V gene TRBV28 combines with J gene TRBJ2-3; possibly TRBD2 for D (6 bases). Trimming removed 4 bases from V and 0 bases from J, with 17 bases in between. The CDR3 is 17 amino acids. Germline V lookup: CDR1 MDHEN, CDR2 SYDVKM. The CDR3 DNA reads TGTGCCAGCAGTTCGTTTACTAGCTGCCCTAGCACAGATACGCAGTATTTT. It codes for CASSSFTSCPSTDTQYF.

With regard to this clonotype: At one end the junction does not follow the germline gene, possibly because of a read error. The chain carries TRBV11-1 and TRBJ2-4; perhaps D is TRBD1 or TRBD2 (5 bases each). Per germline, CDR1 SGHAT and CDR2 FQDESV (reference sequence). This CDR3 region has 17 residues. The CDR3 sequence is CANSFSGNSGTKNIQYF. In DNA, the CDR3 is TGTGCCAACAGCTTTTCCGGGAATAGTGGGACCAAGAACATTCAGTACTTC. Supplemented by reference TRBV11-1 and TRBJ2-4, the full variable domain reads EAEVAQSPRYKITEKSQAVAFWCDPISGHATLYWYRQILGQGPELLVQFQDESVVDDSQLPKDRFSAERLKGVDSTLKIQPAELGDSAMYLCANSFSGNSGTKNIQYFGAGTRLSVL.

On this clonotype: The CDR3 end shows no conserved phenylalanine or tryptophan, and so a read error is likely. This rearrangement joins TRBV5-1 to TRBJ2-2, with 8 positions matching TRBD1. The junction had 1 base not matched to a gene; V was cut back by 2 bases and J by 1 base. CDR3 length: 15 amino acids. Germline V CDR1 and CDR2: SGHRS, YFSETQ. In nucleotides, the CDR3 is TGCGCCAGCAGCTTCACAGGGGGGAACACCGGGGAGCTGTTTTTA. Amino acids: CASSFTGGNTGELFL.

There are many counts of this clonotype. The J gene is TRBJ2-2, the V gene TRBV5-6, with 10 bases identical to TRBD2. V lost 0 bases to trimming and J lost 4 bases; unmatched junction nucleotides: 0. CDR1 and CDR2 (germline): SGHDT, YYEEEE. The length of the CDR3 is 15 residues. CDR3 DNA: TGTGCCAGCAGCTTGGGACTAGCGGGCACCGGGGAGCTGTTTTTT. It is translated as CASSLGLAGTGELFF.

With respect to this clonotype: An end of the junction differs from the germline gene, which may be a read error. The chain has TRBV6-1 and TRBJ2-5, with D uncertain. The CDR3 is 13 amino acids. CDR1 and CDR2 (germline): MNHNS, SASEGT. In DNA form, the CDR3 reads TGTGCCAGCAGTGTAAGGGCTGCAAAGACCCAGTATTTC. It specifies CASSVRAAKTQYF.

With respect to this clonotype: A much larger clone lies a single base off, so this may be a read error. The J gene is TRBJ2-7, the V gene TRBV28; D gene ambiguous. Germline loops: CDR1 MDHEN, CDR2 SYDVKM. The CDR3 runs 12 residues. The CDR3 is CASCFGLERQYF. The DNA of the CDR3 is TGTGCCAGCTGTTTTGGGTTAGAGCGGCAGTACTTC.

In regard to this clonotype: One end of the junction is discordant with germline, which a read error may explain. The chain joins TRBV6-2 or TRBV6-3 to TRBJ2-2; 7 bases agree with TRBD2. This CDR3 contains 18 residues. CDR1 is MNHEY and CDR2 is SVGEGT in the germline V gene. CDR3 amino acids: CACSVIWIRLANTGEMFF. As DNA, the CDR3 is TGTGCCTGCAGCGTCATATGGATTCGACTAGCTAACACCGGGGAGATGTTTTTT.

This clonotype has ten or more counts. The chain combines TRBV28 with TRBJ1-2, with D perhaps matching TRBD1 (6 bases). The V end lost 11 bases, the J end lost 4 bases, and 14 bases lay between the germline ends. This CDR3 region has 12 residues. Germline V gene sequence: CDR1 MDHEN, CDR2 SYDVKM. The CDR3 protein is CASGGLPYGYTF. In nucleotides, the CDR3 is TGTGCCTCGGGGGGCTTGCCCTATGGCTACACCTTC.

Regarding this clonotype: The junction departs from germline at one end; a sequencing error may be responsible. V and J are TRBV10-2 and TRBJ2-2; D is perhaps TRBD2 (6 bases). This CDR3 has 11 residues. Per the germline V gene, CDR1 is WSHSY and CDR2 is SAAADI. For the CDR3, the DNA is TGCGCCAGCAGTCATGCCGGGGGGCTGTTTTTT. It specifies CASSHAGGLFF.

Comments on this clonotype: Compared with germline, one end of the junction differs, possibly owing to a read error. The rearrangement links TRBV6-5 to TRBJ2-3; 12 bases match TRBD2. Germline V lookup: CDR1 MNHEY, CDR2 SVGAGI. The CDR3 length is 15 residues. CDR3 nucleotides: TGTGTCAGCAATTCAGGACTAGCGGGAACAGATATGCAGTATTTT. Its translation: CVSNSGLAGTDMQYF.

A word on this clonotype: The CDR3 does not close with the conserved phenylalanine or tryptophan, likely indicating a read error. V gene TRBV5-5 combines with J gene TRBJ2-1; 7 nucleotides line up with TRBD2. The CDR3 extends over 15 amino acids. V dropped 3 bases and J dropped 7; count of bases not matched to a gene: 10. The germline V gene encodes CDR1 SGHKS and CDR2 YYEKEE (reference sequence). CDR3 nucleotides: TGTGCCAGCAGCTCGGGACTAACGGACGAAAATGAGCAGTTCTTA. Its translation is CASSSGLTDENEQFL.

Of note for this clonotype: One end of the junction fails to match germline, which may point to a read error. The V and J genes are TRBV5-1 and TRBJ2-3; D gene unclear. Germline V gene lookup returns CDR1 SGHRS and CDR2 YFSETQ. This CDR3 has 18 amino acids. The chain's CDR3 is CASSFGVRLETLTDTHYF. In DNA, the CDR3 is TGCGCCAGCAGCTTTGGAGTCCGACTGGAAACCCTAACAGATACGCATTATTTT.

Details on this clonotype: At one end the junction does not follow the germline gene, possibly because of a read error. The chain combines TRBV11-1 with TRBJ2-2, with D perhaps assigned TRBD1 or TRBD2 (5 bases each). CDR1 is SGHAT, CDR2 FQDESV, per germline (reference sequence). The CDR3 has 15 amino acids. For the CDR3, the DNA is TGTGCCAGCAGCCTTAGCAGGGTGAACATCGGGGAGCTGCTTTTT. Its translation: CASSLSRVNIGELLF.

On this clonotype itself: A much more abundant neighbour one base away suggests this may be a read error. The chain combines TRBV28 with TRBJ1-6; possible D gene TRBD1, 6 bases. Germline-derived CDR1 and CDR2 are MDHEN and SYDVKM. The length of the CDR3 is 14 residues. Trimming stripped 8 bases from V and 8 bases from J, with 16 bases between. CDR3 in amino acids: CASQTGAGDSPLHF. The DNA of the CDR3 is TGTGCCAGCCAGACGGGGGCGGGAGATTCACCCCTCCACTTT.

This chain uses TRBV20-1 with TRBJ1-5, with D uncertain. Germline V gene sequence: CDR1 DFQATT, CDR2 SNEGSKA (reference sequence). Deletions cut 6 bases from V and 7 bases from J, with 22 bases between. CDR3 length: 15 amino acids. The CDR3 coding sequence is TGCAGTGCCCCTAGAATCCCGGGTGAGGAACAGCCCCAGCATTTT. Its translation: CSAPRIPGEEQPQHF.

Comment on this clonotype: Germline and junction disagree at one end, which may indicate a read error. The CDR3 loop is CVTSAGWNEQFF. CDR3 sequence (DNA): TGTGTCACCAGTGCGGGATGGAATGAGCAGTTCTTC. V usage is TRBV24-1 and J usage is TRBJ2-1; D perhaps matches TRBD2 (6 bases). This CDR3 is 12 amino acids long. Per the germline V gene, CDR1 is KGHDR and CDR2 is SFDVKD.

As concerns this clonotype: The junction differs from germline at one of its ends, possibly a read error. V gene TRBV30 combines with J gene TRBJ2-3; 11 positions match TRBD2. Germline CDR1 and CDR2: GTSNPN and SVGIG (reference sequence). The CDR3 length is 14 residues. This CDR3 reads CAWRTSGFADTQYF. The CDR3 nucleotides are TGTGCCTGGCGGACTAGCGGGTTCGCAGATACGCAGTATTTC.

With respect to this clonotype: At one of its ends the junction is not consistent with the germline gene, which may arise from a read error. The chain is built from TRBV4-3 and TRBJ2-3, with 14 positions matching TRBD2. The CDR3 contains 20 residues. Germline loops: CDR1 LGHNA, CDR2 YSLEER. The CDR3 protein is CASRQDLPSGTSGRADTQYF. The CDR3 bases are TGCGCCAGCAGGCAAGATCTTCCCTCCGGGACTAGCGGGAGAGCGGATACCCAGTATTTT.

The V call is TRBV28, the J call TRBJ1-3, with D tentatively TRBD1 (5 bases). Germline assignment: CDR1 MDHEN and CDR2 SYDVKM. Deletions cut 6 bases from V and 0 bases from J, with 15 bases between. The CDR3 extends over 16 amino acids. The CDR3 loop is CASRNKGRLSGNTIYF. The CDR3 DNA reads as TGTGCCAGCAGAAACAAGGGACGACTCTCTGGAAACACCATATATTTT.

A remark on this clonotype: A much larger clone differs from this one at a single base, so this may be a read error. The gene calls are TRBV5-1 and TRBJ2-5; D might be TRBD1 (6 bases). The CDR3 is 14 residues long. Germline CDR1 reads SGHRS; CDR2 reads YFSETQ. Trimming cost V 2 bases and J 5 bases, with 13 bases left between them. CDR3 coding DNA: TGCGCCAGCAGCTTCCGGGACATGGGTGAGACCCAGTACTTC. This gives the protein CASSFRDMGETQYF.

The chain combines TRBV12-3 or TRBV12-4 with TRBJ2-1, with D unclear. This CDR3 has 14 residues. Trimming cost V 7 bases and J 2 bases, with 12 bases left between them. Here the CDR3 reads CASNFGTTYNEQFF. As DNA, the CDR3 is TGTGCCAGCAATTTCGGTACAACCTACAATGAGCAGTTCTTC.

Only a few counts were recorded for this clonotype. The chain couples TRBV19 to TRBJ1-1, with D possibly TRBD1 on 6 matching bases. V gave up 3 bases and J gave up 5 bases, with 13 bases separating them. Germline CDR1 LNHDA, CDR2 SQIVND (reference sequence). The CDR3 has 14 residues. In DNA form, the CDR3 reads TGTGCCAGTAGTATTAGGGGGGCGAGAACTGAAGCTTTCTTT. Amino acid sequence: CASSIRGARTEAFF.

V and J are TRBV12-3 or TRBV12-4 and TRBJ2-3; the D is unclear. V was clipped by 2 bases and J by 3 bases, with 6 bases between them. The CDR3 is 13 residues long. CDR3 nucleotide sequence: TGTGCCAGCAGTTTAATAGGGACAGATACGCAGTATTTT. This gives the protein CASSLIGTDTQYF.

On this clonotype: The conserved final phenylalanine or tryptophan is absent from the CDR3, which likely points to a read error. This sequence joins TRBV12-3 or TRBV12-4 and TRBJ1-1; D may be TRBD1 (5 bases). This CDR3 region has 14 residues. CDR3 residues: CASSLGLMNTDAFI. DNA of the CDR3: TGTGCCAGCAGTTTGGGGCTGATGAACACTGATGCTTTCATT.

With respect to this clonotype: This could be a read error, since a much larger clone is one nucleotide away. The rearrangement uses TRBV14 and TRBJ2-1, with TRBD2 matching 12 bases. The CDR3 has 15 amino acids. CDR1 is SGHDN and CDR2 is FVKESK in the germline V gene. The CDR3 DNA sequence: TGTCCCAGCAGCCAATGGACTAGCGGGAACAATGAGCAGTTCTTC. The encoded protein is CPSSQWTSGNNEQFF.